This T cell receptor (beta chain) was recovered during a study of blood T cell repertoires in COVID-19. Per the original data handling: Reference gene primers were amplified, and this amplification served to estimate nucleated cell counts. Some clones are missing from TCRdb's copy, which holds only in-frame ones; the method was immunoSEQ multiplex PCR. That table gives V, J and clone size, and the DNA gave D and trimming. The sample includes some 120,000 clones, about 89% of them seen just once. Sample: peripheral blood. This receptor was identified in a man between 35 and 55 years old with acute or convalescent COVID-19.

The CDR3 is CASNPYEGLFDEQFF. The CDR3 nucleotides are TGTGCCAGCAACCCATATGAGGGTTTGTTCGATGAGCAGTTCTTC. The V call is TRBV21-1, the J call TRBJ2-1; TRBD2 is taken as the D call from the table, unchecked against the DNA. TRBV21-1 is assigned pseudogene status. CDR3 size: 15 residues.